These 21 T cell receptor beta chains were all obtained from the same sample, sequenced in a study of T cell responses to AZD1222 COVID-19 vaccine. This table comes from immunoSEQ multiplex PCR, and its TCRdb copy is limited to in-frame clones, with some not included. The sample holds under 110,000 clones, approximately 87% seen once. Material: peripheral blood, obtained on day 0 of AZD1222 vaccination. The receptor set was obtained from an adult in good health.

Concerning this clone itself: One end of the junction varies from germline; a read error may be responsible. The chain couples TRBV15 to TRBJ2-7, with D perhaps assigned TRBD1 or TRBD2 (5 bases each). CDR1 and CDR2 (germline): LNHNV, YYDKDF (reference sequence). This CDR3 region has 13 residues. This chain's CDR3 is CATSRESRGERVF. In DNA form, the CDR3 reads TGTGCCACCAGCAGAGAGAGCAGAGGGGAACGAGTCTTC. Supplemented by reference TRBV15 and TRBJ2-7, the full variable domain reads DAMVIQNPRYQVTQFGKPVTLSCSQTLNHNVMYWYQQKSSQAPKLLFHYYDKDFNNEADTPDNFQSRRPNTSFCFLDIRSPGLGDTAMYLCATSRESRGERVFGPGTRLTVT.

The chain joins TRBV7-2 to TRBJ2-3; TRBD2 matches 7 bases. Germline V CDR1 and CDR2: SGHTA, FQGNSA. V was pared by 2 bases and J by 5 bases, with 4 bases of the junction left unmatched. This CDR3 comprises 14 residues. The CDR3 DNA follows: TGTGCCAGCAGCTTACAGGGAGGGAGAGATACGCAGTATTTT. It encodes CASSLQGGRDTQYF.

The chain combines TRBV7-2 with TRBJ1-2; 8 nucleotides align to TRBD1. Germline loops: CDR1 SGHTA, CDR2 FQGNSA. J was trimmed by 5 bases and V by 5 bases; bases with no gene match: 4. The CDR3 length is 13 residues. CDR3 protein: CASSGQGYYGYTF. The CDR3 region has the DNA TGTGCCAGCAGCGGACAGGGATATTATGGCTACACCTTC.

This rearrangement joins TRBV24-1 to TRBJ2-7, with D possibly being TRBD1 or TRBD2 (6 bases each). From germline, CDR1 is KGHDR and CDR2 SFDVKD. The CDR3 length is 15 residues. Trimming stripped 9 bases from V and 0 bases from J, with 17 bases between. The CDR3, as DNA: TGTGCCACCTCCCCCGGAGGGGGGATCTCCTACGAGCAGTACTTC. Amino acids: CATSPGGGISYEQYF.

The chain joins TRBV4-1 to TRBJ2-2; the match to TRBD2 covers 12 bases. Germline assignment: CDR1 MGHRA and CDR2 YSYEKL. Losses at the gene ends were 5 bases for V and 1 base for J; bases not matched to a gene: 8. CDR3 length: 18 amino acids. The chain's CDR3 is CASSFRTSGKRNTGELFF. In DNA form, the CDR3 reads TGCGCCAGCAGCTTCAGGACTAGCGGGAAGAGGAACACCGGGGAGCTGTTTTTT.

V usage is TRBV6-5 and J usage is TRBJ1-2; possibly TRBD1 for D (5 bases). Germline V CDR1 and CDR2: MNHEY, SVGAGI. The CDR3 covers 13 residues. Trimming cost V 6 bases and J 7 bases, with 15 bases left between them. In DNA, the CDR3 is TGTGCCAGCAGCCTTAACAGGTCGCCTGGCTACACCTTC. This sequence encodes CASSLNRSPGYTF.

The V gene is TRBV11-2, the J gene TRBJ2-1; 10 positions match TRBD2. This CDR3 has 15 residues. V lost 1 base, J lost 10 bases, and 7 bases stayed unmatched. Looked up from germline, CDR1 is SGHAT and CDR2 is FQNNGV. In DNA form, the CDR3 reads TGTGCCAGCAGCTTAGGCTTAGCGGGAGGTGTAGAGCAGTTCTTC. Its protein product is CASSLGLAGGVEQFF.

The rearrangement joins TRBV7-8 to TRBJ2-2; TRBD2 matches at 8 bases. J was trimmed by 2 bases and V by 0 bases; bases with no gene match: 8. The CDR3 length is 18 residues. The germline CDR1 and CDR2 sequences are SGHVS and FQNEAQ. CDR3 loop: CASSLAPLGRANTGELFF. As DNA, the CDR3 is TGTGCCAGCAGCTTAGCCCCCCTCGGGAGGGCCAACACCGGGGAGCTGTTTTTT.

V usage is TRBV7-3 and J usage is TRBJ2-3, with D hard to call. V was shortened by 3 bases and J by 6 bases, with 7 bases between the two germline ends. There are 12 residues in the CDR3. Per the germline V gene, CDR1 is SGHTA and CDR2 is FQGTGA. CDR3 coding DNA: TGTGCCAGCAGCTTCGCCTCGGATACGCAGTATTTT. Protein product: CASSFASDTQYF.

The genes are TRBV9 and TRBJ2-3; the D call may be TRBD1 or TRBD2 (5 bases each). Between the trimmed V and J ends, which lost 3 bases and 4 bases, there was a span of 21 bases. The CDR3 spans 17 residues. Germline loops: CDR1 SGDLS, CDR2 YYNGEE. The CDR3 reads CASSAPRGGWGADTQYF. CDR3 bases: TGTGCCAGCAGCGCCCCCCGGGGCGGGTGGGGCGCAGATACGCAGTATTTT.

This clone was observed a handful of times. The rearrangement uses TRBV24-1 and TRBJ1-6; 9 nucleotides agree with TRBD1. J lost 5 bases, V lost 7 bases, and 11 bases had no gene match. There are 17 residues in the CDR3. Germline V lookup: CDR1 KGHDR, CDR2 SFDVKD. The CDR3 is CATSPQDRGTHNSPLHF. The CDR3 DNA follows: TGTGCCACCAGCCCGCAGGACAGGGGTACCCATAATTCACCCCTCCACTTT.

The V and J genes are TRBV2 and TRBJ2-1; D is perhaps TRBD2 (6 bases). The germline V and J ends were trimmed by 6 bases and 9 bases, with 21 bases remaining between them. The CDR3 is made up of 15 amino acids. CDR1 and CDR2 (germline): SNHLY, FYNNEI. As DNA, the CDR3 is TGTGCCAGCAGGGAGGGACGGTGGGGAATGAGTGAGCAGTTCTTC. Translation: CASREGRWGMSEQFF.

The J gene is TRBJ1-4, the V gene TRBV18, with D unclear. The CDR3 length is 15 residues. Germline V gene data show CDR1 as KGHSH and CDR2 as LQKENI. Trimming removed 6 bases at V and 2 bases at J, with 13 bases between. The CDR3 spells CASSTNGGTNEKLFF. Here the CDR3 DNA reads TGTGCCAGCTCGACCAATGGAGGGACTAATGAAAAACTGTTTTTT.

The gene calls are TRBV3-1 (or the pseudogene TRBV3-2) and TRBJ1-2, with 9 bases matching TRBD1. The CDR3 runs 16 residues. V shed 3 bases and J 7 bases; nucleotides not matched to a gene: 12. Germline V gene sequence: CDR1 LGHDT, CDR2 YNNKEL (reference sequence). The CDR3 DNA reads TGTGCCAGCAGCCAGGCTTTTACAGGGGGCGCAAGTGGCTACACCTTC. It is translated as CASSQAFTGGASGYTF.

This chain joins TRBV2 and TRBJ2-7; 12 nucleotides match TRBD1. Looked up from germline, CDR1 is SNHLY and CDR2 is FYNNEI. CDR3 length equals 19 residues. J lost 0 bases, V lost 6 bases, and 15 bases had no gene match. This CDR3 reads CASRTPSGQGAISSYEQYF. CDR3 DNA: TGTGCCAGCAGGACCCCGTCGGGACAGGGGGCGATCAGCTCCTACGAGCAGTACTTC.

The chain recombines TRBV28 with TRBJ2-5; 8 positions match TRBD1. Germline loops: CDR1 MDHEN, CDR2 SYDVKM. CDR3 size: 14 residues. J was trimmed by 5 bases and V by 5 bases; bases with no gene match: 7. For the CDR3, the DNA is TGTGCCAGCAGTGACAGGGGCGGAGGGGAGACCCAGTACTTC. It codes for CASSDRGGGETQYF. The complete variable domain, with remaining parts taken from reference TRBV28 and TRBJ2-5, reads DVKVTQSSRYLVKRTGEKVFLECVQDMDHENMFWYRQDPGLGLRLIYFSYDVKMKEKGDIPEGYSVSREKKERFSLILESASTNQTSMYLCASSDRGGGETQYFGPGTRLLVL.

The chain uses TRBV11-2 and TRBJ2-5; D remains unclear. V was pared by 6 bases and J by 2 bases, with 7 bases between. The CDR3 contains 12 residues. The germline CDR1 and CDR2 sequences are SGHAT and FQNNGV. CDR3 region: CASSPTQETQYF. The CDR3 DNA sequence: TGTGCCAGCAGTCCAACGCAAGAGACCCAGTACTTC.

V is TRBV15 and J is TRBJ2-3; 7 bases align to TRBD2. The germline V gene encodes CDR1 LNHNV and CDR2 YYDKDF (reference sequence). J lost 6 bases, V lost 5 bases, and 11 bases had no gene match. CDR3 length equals 15 residues. As DNA, the CDR3 is TGTGCCACCAGCGGGGGAGGGCAGGGCCAGGATACGCAGTATTTT. It translates to CATSGGGQGQDTQYF.

The V gene is TRBV27, the J gene TRBJ2-2; 8 bases line up with TRBD1. This CDR3 has 15 amino acids. Per the germline V gene, CDR1 is MNHEY and CDR2 is SMNVEV (reference sequence). V was clipped by 10 bases and J by 8 bases; unmatched bases: 15. CDR3 sequence: CATLRQGLPFGELFF. The CDR3 DNA sequence: TGTGCCACCCTCAGACAGGGGTTACCCTTTGGGGAGCTGTTTTTT.

This chain joins TRBV6-5 and TRBJ2-7; D is ambiguous. V gave up 2 bases and J gave up 0 bases, with 8 bases separating them. CDR1 is MNHEY, CDR2 SVGAGI, per germline. This CDR3 contains 14 residues. The CDR3 sequence is CASSYNGGSYEQYF. In DNA, the CDR3 is TGTGCCAGCAGTTACAACGGTGGCTCCTACGAGCAGTACTTC.

The chain combines TRBV5-4 with TRBJ2-7; 9 bases fit TRBD1. With V trimmed by 5 bases and J by 4 bases, 10 bases remained unmatched. The CDR3 sequence is 15 residues long. Germline V gives CDR1 SGHNT, CDR2 YYREEE (reference sequence). The CDR3 here is CASRDRGPLSYEQYF. CDR3 bases: TGTGCCAGCAGGGACAGGGGCCCCCTTAGTTACGAGCAGTACTTC.